The clone carrying this TCR beta chain showed up just once. In the authors' workflow: Reference gene primer amplification gave estimated nucleated cell counts. Profiling relied on immunoSEQ multiplex PCR, and the TCRdb table lists in-frame clones only, not all of them. From that table come the V and J calls and clone size; the DNA was used to work out D and trimming. Among roughly 49,000 clones, approximately 88% were seen once, and the ten largest hold 4% to 5.5%. The CDR3 is 15 amino acids. With V trimmed by 2 bases and J by 5 bases, 8 bases remained unmatched. Germline lookup yields CDR1 SGHTA and CDR2 FQGNSA. This sample was included in a study of blood T cell repertoires in COVID-19. Overall study context: The United States, Italy and Spain provided the acute and convalescent COVID-19 samples. PBMCs, B-cell-depleted T cells, or T cells provided the cDNA or gDNA that made up the material.

Sequencing input: peripheral blood. The receptor was isolated from a man aged 45-60 years with active COVID-19. The chain links TRBV7-2 to TRBJ2-5, with 7 nucleotides matching TRBD2. In DNA form, the CDR3 reads TGTGCCAGCAGCTTATGGAAAAGGGAGGGGGAGACCCAGTACTTC. Translation: CASSLWKREGETQYF.